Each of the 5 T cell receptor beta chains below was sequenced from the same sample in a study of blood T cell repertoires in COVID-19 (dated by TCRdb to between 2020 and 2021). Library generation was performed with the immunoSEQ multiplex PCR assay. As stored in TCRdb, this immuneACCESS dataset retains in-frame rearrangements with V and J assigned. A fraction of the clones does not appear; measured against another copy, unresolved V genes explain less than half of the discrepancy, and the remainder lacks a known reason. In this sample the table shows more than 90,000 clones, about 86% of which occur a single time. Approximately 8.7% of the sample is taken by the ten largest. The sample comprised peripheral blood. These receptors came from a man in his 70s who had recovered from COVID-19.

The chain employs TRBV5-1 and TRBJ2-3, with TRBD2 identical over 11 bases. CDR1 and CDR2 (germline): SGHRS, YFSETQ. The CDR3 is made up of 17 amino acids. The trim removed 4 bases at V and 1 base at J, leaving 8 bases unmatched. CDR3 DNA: TGCGCCAGCAGCGTCGACTTAGCGGGAGGGGGCACAGATACGCAGTATTTT. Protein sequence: CASSVDLAGGGTDTQYF.

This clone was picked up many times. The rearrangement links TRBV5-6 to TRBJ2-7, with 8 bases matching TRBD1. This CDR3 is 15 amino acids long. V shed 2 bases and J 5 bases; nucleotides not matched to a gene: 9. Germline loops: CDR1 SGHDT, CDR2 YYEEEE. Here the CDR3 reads CASSFRQGRGNEQYF. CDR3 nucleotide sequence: TGTGCCAGCAGCTTCCGACAGGGGAGAGGAAACGAGCAGTACTTC.

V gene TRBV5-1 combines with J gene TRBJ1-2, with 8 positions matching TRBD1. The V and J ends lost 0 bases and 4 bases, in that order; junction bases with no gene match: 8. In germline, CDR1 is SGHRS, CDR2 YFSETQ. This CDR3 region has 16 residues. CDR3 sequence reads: CASSLVARGPSYGYTF. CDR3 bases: TGCGCCAGCAGCTTGGTCGCCAGGGGGCCTAGCTATGGCTACACCTTC. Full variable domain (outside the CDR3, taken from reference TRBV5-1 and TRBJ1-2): KAGVTQTPRYLIKTRGQQVTLSCSPISGHRSVSWYQQTPGQGLQFLFEYFSETQRNKGNFPGRFSGRQFSNSRSEMNVSTLELGDSALYLCASSLVARGPSYGYTFGSGTRLTVV.

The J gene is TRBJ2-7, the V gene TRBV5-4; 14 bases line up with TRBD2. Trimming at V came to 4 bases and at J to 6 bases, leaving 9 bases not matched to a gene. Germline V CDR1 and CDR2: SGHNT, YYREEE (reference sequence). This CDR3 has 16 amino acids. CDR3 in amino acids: CASSPTSGRALGEQYF. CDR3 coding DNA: TGTGCCAGCAGCCCGACTAGCGGGAGGGCCTTAGGCGAGCAGTACTTC.

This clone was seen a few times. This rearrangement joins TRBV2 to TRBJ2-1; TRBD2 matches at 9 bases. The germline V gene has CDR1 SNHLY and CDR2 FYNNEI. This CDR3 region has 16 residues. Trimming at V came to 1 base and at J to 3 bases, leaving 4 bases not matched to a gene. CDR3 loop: CASSEVRLAVYNEQFF. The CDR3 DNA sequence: TGTGCCAGCAGTGAAGTAAGACTAGCGGTCTACAATGAGCAGTTCTTC.